This T cell receptor (beta chain) derives from a study of CD8+ T cells in alopecia areata. In the study overall: The SALT score measured affected scalp surface percentage in treated patients. General observations from the study: Sharing of TCRs across patients appeared less clear than in mice, possibly for HLA-related reasons. Sequencing of scalp samples also captures resident alphabeta T cells of normal skin.

Extracted RNA was reverse transcribed into cDNA, the sequencing template. Libraries were prepared by immunoSEQ multiplex PCR; TCRdb keeps only in-frame clonotypes and omits some of them. The table shows more than 85,000 clones, with roughly 64% occurring only once. On this clone itself: The antigen is undetermined.

Germline V gene lookup returns CDR1 MNHEY and CDR2 SMNVEV (reference sequence). The ends were cut back, 5 bases at V and 4 bases at J, with 8 bases in the middle. CDR3 length: 12 amino acids. Indicated treatment: oral pan-JAK inhibitor, 5-10 mg twice daily. This chain joins TRBV27 and TRBJ1-1, with TRBD1 as a possible D gene (5 bases). The starting material was CD8+ T cells sorted from blood, obtained at week 4, from a patient treated with tofacitinib. The receptor was isolated from a human donor with alopecia areata. CDR3 residues: CASSAGGTEAFF. DNA of the CDR3: TGTGCCAGCAGTGCGGGGGGCACTGAAGCTTTCTTT.